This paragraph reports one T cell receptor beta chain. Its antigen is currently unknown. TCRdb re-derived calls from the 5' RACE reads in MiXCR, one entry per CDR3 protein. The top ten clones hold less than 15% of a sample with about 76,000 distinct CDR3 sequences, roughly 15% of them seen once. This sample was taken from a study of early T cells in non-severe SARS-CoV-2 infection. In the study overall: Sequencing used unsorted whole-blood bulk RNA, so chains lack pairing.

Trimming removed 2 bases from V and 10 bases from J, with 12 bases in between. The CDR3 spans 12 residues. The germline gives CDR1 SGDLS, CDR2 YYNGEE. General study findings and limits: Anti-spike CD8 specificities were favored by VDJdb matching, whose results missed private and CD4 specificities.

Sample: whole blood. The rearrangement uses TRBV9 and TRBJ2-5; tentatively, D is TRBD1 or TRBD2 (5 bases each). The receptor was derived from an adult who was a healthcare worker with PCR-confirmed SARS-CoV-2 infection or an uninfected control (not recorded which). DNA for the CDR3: TGTGCCAGCAGCGTGGGACCCCTTAACCAGTACTTC. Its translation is CASSVGPLNQYF.